The T cell receptor (beta chain) described here comes from a study of early T cells in non-severe SARS-CoV-2 infection. About the research overall: The sequenced material was bulk RNA from unsorted whole blood, and its chains were unpaired.

TCRdb re-derived calls from the 5' RACE reads in MiXCR, one entry per CDR3 protein. The repertoire includes tens of thousands of distinct CDR3 sequences, just under 9% of them detected once, and approximately 15% sits in the top ten. The CDR3 consists of 16 residues. Germline CDR1 reads SGHRS; CDR2 reads YFSETQ. V was clipped by 0 bases and J by 2 bases, with 15 bases between them. Specimen: whole blood. The receptor's source is an adult who was a healthcare worker with PCR-confirmed SARS-CoV-2 infection or an uninfected control (not recorded which). V gene TRBV5-1 combines with J gene TRBJ2-7; a possible D gene is TRBD2 (6 bases). CDR3 loop: CASSLGGGRATYEQYF. The CDR3 DNA sequence: TGCGCCAGCAGCTTGGGGGGAGGTAGAGCCACCTACGAGCAGTACTTC.